This T cell receptor beta chain was found in a study of blood T cell repertoires in COVID-19. At the level of the study: Samples taken during acute and convalescent COVID-19 were collected in the United States, Italy and Spain. T cells, B-cell-depleted T cells, or PBMCs provided the cDNA or gDNA that served as material.

Source study methods: Counts of nucleated cells, estimated from reference gene primer amplification, were obtained. Using immunoSEQ multiplex PCR, the repertoire was profiled, and TCRdb retains in-frame clones only, with some absent. The DNA was the basis for D and trimming; V, J and clone size are from that table. The sample shows 200,000 to 250,000 clones, around 84% of them seen only once. The germline CDR1 and CDR2 sequences are DFQATT and SNEGSKA (reference sequence). This CDR3 has 11 residues. The ends were cut back, 6 bases at V and 3 bases at J, with 9 bases in the middle. The sequence was obtained from a man in his forties or fifties who had recovered from COVID-19. The sample comprised peripheral blood. The chain couples TRBV20-1 to TRBJ2-7; no clear D. CDR3 residues: CSARLNYEQYF. The CDR3 coding sequence is TGCAGTGCCAGGCTGAACTACGAGCAGTACTTC.